The source of this TCR beta chain is a study of T-cell memory formation after mild COVID-19. Background on the study: There were largely donor-specific TCR clusters.

This clonotype has more than one count but fewer than ten. Its target is unknown. Trimming left V 5 bases short and J 6 bases short, with 11 bases between. The CDR3 is 11 amino acids. Per the germline V gene, CDR1 is DFQATT and CDR2 is SNEGSKA (reference sequence). Constant-segment-primed 5'RACE gave TCR alpha and TCR beta cDNA libraries with sample barcodes and UMIs. TCRdb reprocessed the 5' RACE reads with MiXCR, giving one entry per CDR3 protein. This sample has about 210,000 distinct CDR3 sequences, with around 25% found just once. Study observations and caveats: Whereas later expanders leaned CD4+, clones contracting day 15 to 85 showed a balanced CD4/CD8 makeup. Cross-reactive memory seemingly joined, as some responding clones were found in pre-infection memory.

The J gene is TRBJ2-7, the V gene TRBV20-1; weak D call: TRBD2 (6 bases). The receptor's source is an adult woman who had mild COVID-19 (a few samples of this study predate the infection). Cell type and time point are not known. The sequenced material came from PBMCs or a T cell subset sorted from them (not recorded which). The CDR3 sequence is CSALDYPEQYF. The CDR3 nucleotides are TGCAGTGCTCTGGACTATCCCGAGCAGTACTTC.